This T cell receptor beta chain was recovered during a study of T cell changes during pregnancy in multiple sclerosis. The CDR3 covers 15 residues. J lost 2 bases, V lost 6 bases, and 3 bases had no gene match. Germline V CDR1 and CDR2: MGHDK, SYGVNS. The assay was immunoSEQ multiplex PCR, and TCRdb's table has in-frame clones only and misses some. The data hold more than 85,000 clones, with roughly 93% observed a single time. The sample was peripheral blood, taken before pregnancy. This rearrangement joins TRBV25-1 to TRBJ2-1, with TRBD2 matching over 11 bases. This sequence was found in a female donor with multiple sclerosis, enrolled in a pregnancy study. The CDR3 DNA reads TGTGCCAGCAGCGATAGCGGGAGGGCCTACAATGAGCAGTTCTTC. It encodes CASSDSGRAYNEQFF. Full variable domain (outside the CDR3, taken from reference TRBV25-1 and TRBJ2-1): EADIYQTPRYLVIGTGKKITLECSQTMGHDKMYWYQQDPGMELHLIHYSYGVNSTEKGDLSSESTVSRIRTEHFPLTLESARPSHTSQYLCASSDSGRAYNEQFFGPGTRLTVL.